Listed below are T cell receptor beta chains from one sample, sequenced in a study of blood T cell repertoires in COVID-19. The table came from immunoSEQ multiplex PCR; TCRdb's copy has only in-frame clones and leaves some out. The sample records a few hundred thousand clones, around 83% being singletons. Sample: peripheral blood. These receptors came from a woman in her thirties or forties who had recovered from COVID-19. The CDR3 runs from the conserved cysteine through the conserved F or W.

v_call	cdr3_aa
TRBV10-1	CASSTTSGGNEQFF
TRBV18	CASSPPDLTDTQYF
TRBV19	CASSIDTGSTGELFF
TRBV7-2	CASSLRGGPETQYF
TRBV29-1	CSVIYPGTSVFDTQYF
TRBV18	CASSPGTGGQETQYF
TRBV28	CASSSLTGSRTEAFF
TRBV27	CASSYKETQYF
TRBV6-5	CASSYSFRDQPQHF
TRBV11-2	CASSLAGGPVDTQYF
TRBV7-9	CASSFTGEDGYTF
TRBV7-2	CASSFWSGSGGEAFF
TRBV29-1	CSVEAAGFQVTEAFF
TRBV11-2	CASSSGTGAYEQYF
TRBV7-9	CASSSSAGIRSGGELFF
TRBV29-1	CSAIAGADNEQFF
TRBV5-1	CASSFTGVGTEAFF
TRBV7-2	CASSQDRDEQYF
TRBV5-4	CASRKDRGTYEQYF
TRBV29-1	CSVSTGGYDTQYF
TRBV11-2	CASSLDGNYGYTF
TRBV18	CASSPQGAGNNQPQHF
TRBV3-1/TRBV3-2	CASRHNFQDRGSQETQYF
TRBV28	CASSPETGHGQYF
TRBV6-5	CASSYSGRGLYEQYF
TRBV19	CASSPNPGQRNNQPQHF
TRBV3-1/TRBV3-2	CASSQSVLSRSYEQYF
TRBV18	CASSPGTGHLNYGYTF
TRBV5-1	CASRGGAYEQYF
TRBV4-3	CASSQDWDTAYGYTF
TRBV10-3	CAISESPETRTEAFF
TRBV7-9	CASSAGDSLIETQYF
TRBV6-6	CATEHDSSYEQYF
TRBV11-2	CASSLNRYPYEQYF
TRBV30	CAWSLIAGTGGSGYTF
TRBV3-1/TRBV3-2	CASSQDGGTYGYTF
TRBV9	CASSLLGGFDGYTF
TRBV19	CASSMGQGVQYF